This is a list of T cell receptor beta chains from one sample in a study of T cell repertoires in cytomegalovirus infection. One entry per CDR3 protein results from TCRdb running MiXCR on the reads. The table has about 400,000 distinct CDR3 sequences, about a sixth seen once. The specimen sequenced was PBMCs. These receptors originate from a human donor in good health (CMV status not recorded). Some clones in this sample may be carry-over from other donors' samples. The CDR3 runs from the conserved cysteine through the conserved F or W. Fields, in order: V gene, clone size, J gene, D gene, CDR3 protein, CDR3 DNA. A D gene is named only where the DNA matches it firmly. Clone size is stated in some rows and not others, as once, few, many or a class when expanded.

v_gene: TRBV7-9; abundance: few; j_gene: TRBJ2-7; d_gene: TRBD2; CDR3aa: CASSLERGRSEQYF; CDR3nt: TGTGCCAGCAGCTTAGAGCGGGGGAGGAGCGAGCAGTACTTC
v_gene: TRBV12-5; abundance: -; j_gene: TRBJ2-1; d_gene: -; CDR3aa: CASGRGHDEQFF; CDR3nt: TGTGCTAGTGGCCGAGGACACGATGAGCAGTTCTTC
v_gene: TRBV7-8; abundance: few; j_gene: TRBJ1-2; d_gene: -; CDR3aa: CASSHPTGNYGYTF; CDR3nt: TGTGCCAGCAGCCACCCCACAGGGAACTATGGCTACACCTTC
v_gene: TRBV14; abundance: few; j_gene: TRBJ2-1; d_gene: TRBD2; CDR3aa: CASSSPRTSGIMFEQFF; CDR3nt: TGTGCCAGCAGCTCCCCCCGGACTAGCGGGATCATGTTTGAGCAGTTCTTC
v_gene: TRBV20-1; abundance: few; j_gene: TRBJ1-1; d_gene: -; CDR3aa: CSAWEEKAFF; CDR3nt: TGCAGTGCTTGGGAAGAGAAAGCTTTCTTT
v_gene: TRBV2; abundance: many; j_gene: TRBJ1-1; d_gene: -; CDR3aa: CASSRVMNTEAFF; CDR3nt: TGTGCCAGCAGTCGCGTCATGAACACTGAAGCTTTCTTT
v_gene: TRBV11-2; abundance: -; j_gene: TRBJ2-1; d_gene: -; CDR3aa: CASSTLSSVNEQFF; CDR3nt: TGTGCCAGCAGCACTCTCTCCTCGGTCAATGAGCAGTTCTTC
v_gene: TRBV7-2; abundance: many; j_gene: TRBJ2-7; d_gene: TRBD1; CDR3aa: CASSRDSSYEQYF; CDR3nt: TGTGCCAGCAGCCGGGACAGCTCCTACGAGCAGTACTTC
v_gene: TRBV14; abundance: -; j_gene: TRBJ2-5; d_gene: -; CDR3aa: CASSPQTTYQETQYF; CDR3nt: TGTGCCAGCAGCCCTCAGACCACGTACCAAGAGACCCAGTACTTC
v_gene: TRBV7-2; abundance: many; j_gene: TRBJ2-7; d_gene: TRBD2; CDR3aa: CASSLDLTRGGEQYF; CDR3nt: TGTGCCAGCAGCTTAGATCTGACCCGGGGGGGGGAGCAGTACTTC
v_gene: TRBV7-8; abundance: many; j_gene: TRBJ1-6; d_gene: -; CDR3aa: CASSLSGGNSPLHF; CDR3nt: TGTGCCAGCAGCTTATCGGGGGGAAATTCACCCCTCCACTTT
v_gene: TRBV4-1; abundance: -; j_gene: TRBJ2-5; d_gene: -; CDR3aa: CASSQDQYQETQYF; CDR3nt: TGCGCCAGCAGCCAAGACCAGTACCAAGAGACCCAGTACTTC
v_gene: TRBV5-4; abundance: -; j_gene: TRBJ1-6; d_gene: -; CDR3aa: CASSLGRIRGKDSPLHF; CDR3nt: TGTGCCAGCAGCTTGGGGCGCATCCGGGGGAAGGATTCACCCCTCCACTTT
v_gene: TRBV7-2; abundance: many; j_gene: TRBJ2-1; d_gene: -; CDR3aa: CASSFQWLGGGYNEQFF; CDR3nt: TGTGCCAGCAGCTTCCAGTGGCTAGGAGGGGGGTACAATGAGCAGTTCTTC
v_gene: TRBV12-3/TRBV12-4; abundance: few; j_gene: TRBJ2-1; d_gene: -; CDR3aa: CASRRTDYNEQFF; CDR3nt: TGTGCCAGCAGACGGACAGATTACAATGAGCAGTTCTTC
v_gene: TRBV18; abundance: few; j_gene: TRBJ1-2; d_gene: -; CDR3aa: CASSLRANGGYGYTF; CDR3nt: TGTGCCAGCTCACTGAGGGCCAACGGGGGCTATGGCTACACCTTC
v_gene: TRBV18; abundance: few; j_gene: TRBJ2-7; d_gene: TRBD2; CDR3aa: CASSPLGLAGPVEQYF; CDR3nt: TGTGCCAGCTCACCACTCGGACTAGCGGGCCCTGTGGAGCAGTACTTC
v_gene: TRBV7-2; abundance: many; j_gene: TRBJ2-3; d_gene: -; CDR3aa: CASSAQTSSSTDTQYF; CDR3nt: TGTGCCAGCAGCGCTCAGACTAGTTCTAGCACAGATACGCAGTATTTT
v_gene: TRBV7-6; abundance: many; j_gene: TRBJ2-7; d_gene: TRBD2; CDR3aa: CASSLTGLGVEQYF; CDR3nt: TGTGCCAGCAGCCTAACGGGACTAGGGGTCGAGCAGTACTTC
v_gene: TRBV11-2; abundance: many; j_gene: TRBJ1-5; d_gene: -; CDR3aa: CASSLTGTRQPQHF; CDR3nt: TGTGCCAGCAGCTTAACAGGGACGCGGCAGCCCCAGCATTTT
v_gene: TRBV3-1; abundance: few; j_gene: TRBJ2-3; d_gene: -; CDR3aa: CASSQDRATDTQYF; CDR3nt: TGTGCCAGCAGCCAAGATCGGGCCACAGATACGCAGTATTTT
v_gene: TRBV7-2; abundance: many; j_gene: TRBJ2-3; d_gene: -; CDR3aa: CASSLTASTDTQYF; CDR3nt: TGTGCCAGCAGCTTGACAGCCAGCACAGATACGCAGTATTTT
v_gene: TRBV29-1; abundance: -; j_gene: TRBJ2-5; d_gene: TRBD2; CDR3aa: CSVNGREVGETQYF; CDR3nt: TGCAGCGTCAATGGTCGGGAGGTCGGGGAGACCCAGTACTTC
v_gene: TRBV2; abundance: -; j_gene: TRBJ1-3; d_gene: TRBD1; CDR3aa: CASSGGQGFSGNTIYF; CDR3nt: TGTGCCAGCAGCGGGGGACAGGGATTCTCTGGAAACACCATATATTTT
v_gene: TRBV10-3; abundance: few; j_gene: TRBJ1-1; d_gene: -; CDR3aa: CAISEKTSEAFF; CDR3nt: TGTGCCATCAGTGAGAAGACAAGTGAAGCTTTCTTT
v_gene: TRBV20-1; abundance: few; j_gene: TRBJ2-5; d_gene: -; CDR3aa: CSIHVPSETQYF; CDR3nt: TGCAGTATACACGTCCCGTCGGAGACCCAGTACTTC
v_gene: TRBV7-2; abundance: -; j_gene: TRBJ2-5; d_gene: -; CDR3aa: CASSSFSGAETQYF; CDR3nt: TGTGCCAGCAGCTCCTTTAGCGGTGCTGAGACCCAGTACTTC
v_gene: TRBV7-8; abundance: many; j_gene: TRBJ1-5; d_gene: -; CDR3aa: CASSLALAGLASNQPQHF; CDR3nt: TGTGCCAGCAGCTTAGCGCTGGCGGGCCTAGCTAGCAATCAGCCCCAGCATTTT
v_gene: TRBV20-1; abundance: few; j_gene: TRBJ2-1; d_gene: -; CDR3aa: CSALGRRYNEQFF; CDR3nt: TGCAGTGCACTCGGACGACGATACAATGAGCAGTTCTTC
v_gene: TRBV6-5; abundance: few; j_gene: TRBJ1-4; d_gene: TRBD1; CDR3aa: CASSFSPGGREKLFF; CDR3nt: TGTGCCAGCAGTTTTAGCCCAGGGGGGCGGGAAAAACTGTTTTTT
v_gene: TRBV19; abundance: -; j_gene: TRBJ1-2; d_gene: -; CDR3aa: CASSSPTPFYGYTF; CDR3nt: TGTGCCAGTAGTAGCCCCACACCCTTCTATGGCTACACCTTC
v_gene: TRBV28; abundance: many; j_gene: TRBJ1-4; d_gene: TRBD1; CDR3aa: CASSYRGPTNEKLFF; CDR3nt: TGTGCCAGCAGTTACAGGGGGCCAACTAATGAAAAACTGTTTTTT
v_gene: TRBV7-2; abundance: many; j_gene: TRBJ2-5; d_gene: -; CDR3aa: CASSFVWGDETQYF; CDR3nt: TGTGCCAGCAGCTTCGTTTGGGGCGATGAGACCCAGTACTTC
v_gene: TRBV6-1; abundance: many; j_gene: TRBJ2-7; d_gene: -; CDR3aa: CASSGARDYEQYF; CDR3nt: TGTGCCAGCAGCGGAGCCAGGGACTACGAGCAGTACTTC
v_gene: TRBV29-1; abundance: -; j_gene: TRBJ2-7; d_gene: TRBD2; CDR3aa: CSVQRGSYEQYF; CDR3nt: TGCAGCGTCCAGCGGGGCTCCTACGAGCAGTACTTC
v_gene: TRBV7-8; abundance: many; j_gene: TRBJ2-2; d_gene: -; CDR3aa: CASSIGLWGTDTGELFF; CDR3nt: TGTGCCAGCAGCATCGGACTATGGGGGACGGACACCGGGGAGCTGTTTTTT
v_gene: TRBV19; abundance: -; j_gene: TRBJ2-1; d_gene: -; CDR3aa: CASSLTVTNEQFF; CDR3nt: TGTGCCAGTAGCCTAACTGTTACCAATGAGCAGTTCTTC
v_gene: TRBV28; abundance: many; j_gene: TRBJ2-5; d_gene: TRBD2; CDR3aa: CASSFLAGGAETQYF; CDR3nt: TGTGCCAGCAGTTTCCTAGCGGGGGGGGCGGAGACCCAGTACTTC
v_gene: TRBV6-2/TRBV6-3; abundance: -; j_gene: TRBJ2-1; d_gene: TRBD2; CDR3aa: CASSYSASWSSGKNEQFF; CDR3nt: TGTGCCAGCAGTTACTCGGCTTCATGGTCTAGCGGGAAAAATGAGCAGTTCTTC